The 17 T cell receptor beta chains given below trace back to one sample, sequenced in a study of blood T cell repertoires in COVID-19. Here immunoSEQ multiplex PCR was the method, and the copy in TCRdb shows in-frame clones only, minus some. The sample consists of over 25,000 clones, approximately 84% of them appearing once. The specimen sequenced was peripheral blood. The receptors were sampled from a woman of 80 years or more with acute or convalescent COVID-19.

The V gene is TRBV5-1, the J gene TRBJ2-5; TRBD1 agrees at 8 bases. Per germline, CDR1 SGHRS and CDR2 YFSETQ. The junction had 6 bases not matched to a gene; V was cut back by 6 bases and J by 5 bases. The CDR3 spans 13 residues. DNA for the CDR3: TGCGCCAGCACCCCAGGGGGCGCTGAGACCCAGTACTTC. Translated: CASTPGGAETQYF.

V usage is TRBV12-5 and J usage is TRBJ1-3; a weak D match, TRBD1 (6 bases). This CDR3 spans 17 amino acids. Trimming shortened V by 1 base and J by 0 bases, and 13 bases separated the two germline ends. Germline loops: CDR1 LGHNT, CDR2 FRNRAP. The CDR3 loop reads CASGLALGGSSGNTIYF. Written as DNA, the CDR3 is TGTGCTAGTGGTTTGGCCCTAGGGGGAAGCTCTGGAAACACCATATATTTT.

DNA of the CDR3: TGCGCCAGCAGCTTCTCTAGCGGGAGTATGTCCTACAATGAGCAGTTCTTC. Protein: CASSFSSGSMSYNEQFF. The V call is TRBV5-1, the J call TRBJ2-1; 10 bases are a match to TRBD2. Germline V lookup: CDR1 SGHRS, CDR2 YFSETQ. The length of the CDR3 is 17 residues. V was clipped by 2 bases and J by 1 base; unmatched bases: 6.

The chain is built from TRBV2 and TRBJ2-1; 11 bases align to TRBD2. V lost 7 bases to trimming and J lost 2 bases; unmatched junction nucleotides: 4. Germline assignment: CDR1 SNHLY and CDR2 FYNNEI. This CDR3 has 15 amino acids. The DNA of the CDR3 is TGTGCCAGCAACCCGGGACTAGCGGCCTACAATGAGCAGTTCTTC. The encoded protein is CASNPGLAAYNEQFF. Together with reference TRBV2 and TRBJ2-1, the CDR3 gives the full variable domain: EPEVTQTPSHQVTQMGQEVILRCVPISNHLYFYWYRQILGQKVEFLVSFYNNEISEKSEIFDDQFSVERPDGSNFTLKIRSTKLEDSAMYFCASNPGLAAYNEQFFGPGTRLTVL.

The gene calls are TRBV29-1 and TRBJ1-1; possibly TRBD1 for D (5 bases). The V end lost 4 bases, the J end lost 5 bases, and 8 bases lay between the germline ends. CDR3 length equals 11 residues. Germline CDR1 SQVTM, CDR2 ANQGSEA. Here the CDR3 DNA reads TGCAGCGTTGGGGGCCAAACTGAAGCTTTCTTT. Its protein product is CSVGGQTEAFF. The complete variable domain, with remaining parts taken from reference TRBV29-1 and TRBJ1-1, reads SAVISQKPSRDICQRGTSLTIQCQVDSQVTMMFWYRQQPGQSLTLIATANQGSEATYESGFVIDKFPISRPNLTFSTLTVSNMSPEDSSIYLCSVGGQTEAFFGQGTRLTVV.

The V and J genes are TRBV6-5 and TRBJ2-7, with unresolved D. The CDR3 extends over 12 amino acids. Germline-derived CDR1 and CDR2 are MNHEY and SVGAGI. The V end lost 6 bases, the J end lost 2 bases, and 8 bases lay between the germline ends. The CDR3 loop reads CASRRSTYEQYF. Written as DNA, the CDR3 is TGTGCCAGCAGGAGATCTACCTACGAGCAGTACTTC.

The gene calls are TRBV25-1 and TRBJ2-3; possible D gene TRBD2, 6 bases. Trimming removed 7 bases at V and 6 bases at J, with 14 bases between. There are 13 residues in the CDR3. Germline V gene data show CDR1 as MGHDK and CDR2 as SYGVNS. As DNA, the CDR3 is TGTGCCAGCAAAGGGACTCCAGGGGATACGCAGTATTTT. It translates to CASKGTPGDTQYF.

The chain combines TRBV9 with TRBJ2-3; 8 bases agree with TRBD1. The CDR3 contains 17 residues. V dropped 2 bases and J dropped 0; count of bases not matched to a gene: 8. The germline CDR1 and CDR2 sequences are SGDLS and YYNGEE. DNA for the CDR3: TGTGCCAGCAGCGTGCGGCCAAACAGGGGGAGCACAGATACGCAGTATTTT. It codes for CASSVRPNRGSTDTQYF.

J is TRBJ1-2 and V is TRBV6-5; D is unclear. This CDR3 is built from 14 residues. Trimming pared 6 bases from V and 1 base from J, leaving 12 bases between. Germline CDR1 and CDR2: MNHEY and SVGAGI. The CDR3 DNA follows: TGTGCCAGCAGAATTCTTAGAGTTAACTATGGCTACACCTTC. It is translated as CASRILRVNYGYTF.

This clone was seen just once. The rearrangement joins TRBV18 to TRBJ1-4; 9 nucleotides agree with TRBD1. J lost 3 bases, V lost 3 bases, and 5 bases had no gene match. Germline V CDR1 and CDR2: KGHSH, LQKENI. The CDR3 totals 16 residues. CDR3 loop: CASSPDRGLSNEKLFF. The CDR3 region has the DNA TGTGCCAGCTCACCGGACAGGGGCTTGTCTAATGAAAAACTGTTTTTT.

J is TRBJ1-3 and V is TRBV7-9; TRBD1 is a possible D gene (5 bases). The V and J ends lost 1 base and 0 bases respectively, with 16 bases between them. This CDR3 spans 18 amino acids. Germline assignment: CDR1 SEHNR and CDR2 FQNEAQ (reference sequence). CDR3 region: CASSLGTRAGPSGNTIYF. CDR3 coding DNA: TGTGCCAGCAGCTTAGGAACCAGGGCAGGCCCCTCTGGAAACACCATATATTTT.

The chain carries TRBV3-1 (or the pseudogene TRBV3-2) and TRBJ1-5, with D possibly matching TRBD1 (6 bases). Germline CDR1 LGHDT, CDR2 YNNKEL (reference sequence). V gave up 4 bases and J gave up 5 bases, with 18 bases separating them. CDR3 size: 16 residues. The CDR3 sequence: CASSPANRVVDQPQHF. The DNA for the CDR3 is TGTGCCAGCAGCCCAGCCAACAGGGTAGTTGATCAGCCCCAGCATTTT.

V and J are TRBV7-3 and TRBJ2-3; 16 bases map to TRBD2. CDR1 and CDR2 from the germline V gene are SGHTA and FQGTGA. The CDR3 is made up of 17 amino acids. J lost 5 bases, V lost 3 bases, and 5 bases had no gene match. The CDR3 reads CASSLGLAGGPLDTQYF. DNA for the CDR3: TGTGCCAGCAGCTTGGGACTAGCGGGGGGGCCGTTAGATACGCAGTATTTT.

The CDR3 DNA reads as TGTGCCAGCAGAGCCGGACAGGGGGCGCGGTACGAGCAGTACTTC. Protein: CASRAGQGARYEQYF. V is TRBV11-1 and J is TRBJ2-7; 11 bases line up with TRBD1. Germline CDR1 is SGHAT and CDR2 is FQDESV (reference sequence). There are 15 residues in the CDR3. The junction had 8 bases not matched to a gene; V was cut back by 6 bases and J by 4 bases.

The V and J genes are TRBV15 and TRBJ1-3, with 9 bases that match TRBD1. With V trimmed by 1 base and J by 1 base, 8 bases remained unmatched. CDR1 LNHNV and CDR2 YYDKDF come from the germline V gene (reference sequence). This CDR3 has 18 amino acids. The CDR3 spells CATSRVGQGGRSGNTIYF. The DNA of the CDR3 is TGTGCCACCAGCAGAGTGGGACAGGGAGGTCGGTCTGGAAACACCATATATTTT.

CDR3 in amino acids: CASSHQTSGGETQYF. CDR3 nucleotide sequence: TGTGCCAGCAGTCATCAGACTAGCGGTGGGGAGACCCAGTACTTC. The genes are TRBV27 and TRBJ2-5, with 9 bases fitting TRBD2. The junction had 9 bases not matched to a gene; V was cut back by 5 bases and J by 5 bases. Germline CDR1 reads MNHEY; CDR2 reads SMNVEV (reference sequence). CDR3 length: 15 amino acids.

This chain joins TRBV6-5 and TRBJ1-1; TRBD1 matches at 10 bases. In germline, CDR1 is MNHEY, CDR2 SVGAGI. The CDR3 has 14 amino acids. V shed 6 bases, J shed 1 base, and the junction held 2 bases outside the gene matches. CDR3 sequence: CASRGQGRNTEAFF. CDR3 sequence (DNA): TGTGCCAGCAGGGGACAGGGGCGGAACACTGAAGCTTTCTTT.